These 10 T cell receptor beta chains originate from one sample sequenced in a study of identifying expanded T cells in peripheral blood (dated by TCRdb to about 2019). Libraries were constructed by the immunoSEQ multiplex PCR assay. This immuneACCESS table, as held by TCRdb, lists in-frame sequences with V and J called but not all clones. Of the missing ones, under half trace to an unresolved V gene in checked studies; the others have no known cause. The sample table contains around 90,000 clones; only one count was recorded for 88% of them. The ten largest account for 3% to 4% of the sample. Sequencing was done on a sample of blood. Receptor source: a person aged 18 to 75 in good health.

J is TRBJ1-1 and V is TRBV6-5, with D maybe TRBD1 (5 bases). Germline CDR1 and CDR2: MNHEY and SVGAGI. The CDR3 length is 11 residues. With 6 bases removed from V and 10 bases from J, the gap between germline ends came to 12 bases. The CDR3 region is CASRIGVAAFF. CDR3 nucleotides: TGTGCCAGCAGAATAGGGGTTGCAGCTTTCTTT.

This rearrangement joins TRBV18 to TRBJ1-1; TRBD1 agrees at 9 bases. V shed 2 bases, J shed 1 base, and the junction held 8 bases outside the gene matches. CDR1 is KGHSH and CDR2 is LQKENI in the germline V gene. This CDR3 has 17 residues. This chain's CDR3 is CASSPITGGGTNTEAFF. The CDR3 DNA sequence: TGTGCCAGCTCACCAATAACAGGGGGCGGAACGAACACTGAAGCTTTCTTT. Full variable domain (outside the CDR3, taken from reference TRBV18 and TRBJ1-1): NAGVMQNPRHLVRRRGQEARLRCSPMKGHSHVYWYRQLPEEGLKFMVYLQKENIIDESGMPKERFSAEFPKEGPSILRIQQVVRGDSAAYFCASSPITGGGTNTEAFFGQGTRLTVV.

This chain links TRBV5-1 with TRBJ2-3; D gene uncertain. This CDR3 is 13 amino acids long. V lost 6 bases and J 3 bases, leaving 11 bases between the germline ends. Germline V gene sequence: CDR1 SGHRS, CDR2 YFSETQ. The CDR3 region has the DNA TGCGCCAGCAAAATGCTCGGTACAGATACGCAGTATTTT. Its translation: CASKMLGTDTQYF.

The CDR3: CASSPNPDTNYGYTF. CDR3 bases: TGTGCCAGCAGCCCGAACCCGGACACCAACTATGGCTACACCTTC. J is TRBJ1-2 and V is TRBV7-2, with D possibly matching TRBD1 (5 bases). Germline V gene lookup returns CDR1 SGHTA and CDR2 FQGNSA. The CDR3 contains 15 residues. V was clipped by 5 bases and J by 2 bases, with 15 bases between them. Complete variable domain (other parts from reference TRBV7-2 and TRBJ1-2): GAGVSQSPSNKVTEKGKDVELRCDPISGHTALYWYRQSLGQGLEFLIYFQGNSAPDKSGLPSDRFSAERTGGSVSTLTIQRTQQEDSAVYLCASSPNPDTNYGYTFGSGTRLTVV.

This clone came up once. The CDR3 loop is CASSPPGTPETQYF. CDR3 nucleotide sequence: TGTGCCAGCAGTCCCCCGGGTACACCGGAGACCCAGTACTTC. The chain combines TRBV27 with TRBJ2-5, with no clear D. V lost 5 bases and J lost 5, with 15 bases in between. The length of the CDR3 is 14 residues. Germline CDR1 reads MNHEY; CDR2 reads SMNVEV (reference sequence).

The genes are TRBV9 and TRBJ2-5; TRBD2 aligns across 9 bases. V was clipped by 2 bases and J by 4 bases; unmatched bases: 15. The CDR3 extends over 18 amino acids. CDR1 is SGDLS, CDR2 YYNGEE, per germline. This CDR3 is CASSVRAPLAGRGETQYF. The CDR3 region has the DNA TGTGCCAGCAGCGTTCGCGCGCCCCTAGCGGGAAGGGGAGAGACCCAGTACTTC. The entire variable domain, with the rest obtained from reference TRBV9 and TRBJ2-5, is as follows: DSGVTQTPKHLITATGQRVTLRCSPRSGDLSVYWYQQSLDQGLQFLIQYYNGEERAKGNILERFSAQQFPDLHSELNLSSLELGDSALYFCASSVRAPLAGRGETQYFGPGTRLLVL.

The chain is built from TRBV9 and TRBJ1-6; D unresolved. The CDR3 has 15 amino acids. Germline V CDR1 and CDR2: SGDLS, YYNGEE. Trimming pared 0 bases from V and 5 bases from J, leaving 9 bases between. CDR3 DNA: TGTGCCAGCAGCGTAGAGCCCGGGAATAATTCACCCCTCCACTTT. Translating gives CASSVEPGNNSPLHF. Variable domain in full (rest from reference TRBV9 and TRBJ1-6): DSGVTQTPKHLITATGQRVTLRCSPRSGDLSVYWYQQSLDQGLQFLIQYYNGEERAKGNILERFSAQQFPDLHSELNLSSLELGDSALYFCASSVEPGNNSPLHFGNGTRLTVT.

V usage is TRBV11-2 and J usage is TRBJ2-3, with a weak D call TRBD2 (5 bases). The CDR3 consists of 15 residues. Trimming left V 3 bases short and J 0 bases short, with 10 bases between. Germline CDR1 is SGHAT and CDR2 is FQNNGV. CDR3 sequence: CASSFLAYSTDTQYF. CDR3 coding DNA: TGTGCCAGCAGCTTCCTAGCTTATAGCACAGATACGCAGTATTTT.

This chain joins TRBV27 and TRBJ1-6, with D maybe TRBD1 (6 bases). Deletions cut 3 bases from V and 10 bases from J, with 13 bases between. Germline assignment: CDR1 MNHEY and CDR2 SMNVEV (reference sequence). This CDR3 is built from 14 residues. For the CDR3, the DNA is TGTGCCAGCAGTTTTGGCAGGGGAGAATCACCCCTCCACTTT. It codes for CASSFGRGESPLHF.

The rearrangement uses TRBV27 and TRBJ2-1; 10 nucleotides line up with TRBD2. In germline, CDR1 is MNHEY, CDR2 SMNVEV (reference sequence). This CDR3 is 14 amino acids long. V lost 8 bases to trimming and J lost 4 bases; unmatched junction nucleotides: 5. The CDR3 is CASRGTSVYNEQFF. In DNA, the CDR3 is TGTGCCAGCCGTGGGACTAGCGTATACAATGAGCAGTTCTTC.